The clone carrying this T cell receptor beta chain was observed a handful of times. This CDR3 contains 12 residues. Method: immunoSEQ multiplex PCR; TCRdb's copy keeps in-frame clones and lacks some. The sample contains approximately 58,000 clones, around 80% of which appear only once. This record comes from a study of OX40 agonist ivuxolimab in advanced cancers. Study summary: While on treatment, patients had intravenous ivuxolimab at 0.01 to 10 mg/kg every 2 weeks.

This TCR derives from an adult with an advanced solid tumor such as melanoma, head and neck, liver or kidney cancer. This sequence joins TRBV7-5 and TRBJ1-5. TRBV7-5 is marked as a pseudogene. Sequences were derived from CD4+ or CD8+ T cells sorted from blood, sampled in a trial of the OX40 agonist ivuxolimab. Here the CDR3 reads CARSFRDQPQHF. DNA for the CDR3: TGTGCCAGAAGCTTTAGGGATCAGCCCCAGCATTTT.